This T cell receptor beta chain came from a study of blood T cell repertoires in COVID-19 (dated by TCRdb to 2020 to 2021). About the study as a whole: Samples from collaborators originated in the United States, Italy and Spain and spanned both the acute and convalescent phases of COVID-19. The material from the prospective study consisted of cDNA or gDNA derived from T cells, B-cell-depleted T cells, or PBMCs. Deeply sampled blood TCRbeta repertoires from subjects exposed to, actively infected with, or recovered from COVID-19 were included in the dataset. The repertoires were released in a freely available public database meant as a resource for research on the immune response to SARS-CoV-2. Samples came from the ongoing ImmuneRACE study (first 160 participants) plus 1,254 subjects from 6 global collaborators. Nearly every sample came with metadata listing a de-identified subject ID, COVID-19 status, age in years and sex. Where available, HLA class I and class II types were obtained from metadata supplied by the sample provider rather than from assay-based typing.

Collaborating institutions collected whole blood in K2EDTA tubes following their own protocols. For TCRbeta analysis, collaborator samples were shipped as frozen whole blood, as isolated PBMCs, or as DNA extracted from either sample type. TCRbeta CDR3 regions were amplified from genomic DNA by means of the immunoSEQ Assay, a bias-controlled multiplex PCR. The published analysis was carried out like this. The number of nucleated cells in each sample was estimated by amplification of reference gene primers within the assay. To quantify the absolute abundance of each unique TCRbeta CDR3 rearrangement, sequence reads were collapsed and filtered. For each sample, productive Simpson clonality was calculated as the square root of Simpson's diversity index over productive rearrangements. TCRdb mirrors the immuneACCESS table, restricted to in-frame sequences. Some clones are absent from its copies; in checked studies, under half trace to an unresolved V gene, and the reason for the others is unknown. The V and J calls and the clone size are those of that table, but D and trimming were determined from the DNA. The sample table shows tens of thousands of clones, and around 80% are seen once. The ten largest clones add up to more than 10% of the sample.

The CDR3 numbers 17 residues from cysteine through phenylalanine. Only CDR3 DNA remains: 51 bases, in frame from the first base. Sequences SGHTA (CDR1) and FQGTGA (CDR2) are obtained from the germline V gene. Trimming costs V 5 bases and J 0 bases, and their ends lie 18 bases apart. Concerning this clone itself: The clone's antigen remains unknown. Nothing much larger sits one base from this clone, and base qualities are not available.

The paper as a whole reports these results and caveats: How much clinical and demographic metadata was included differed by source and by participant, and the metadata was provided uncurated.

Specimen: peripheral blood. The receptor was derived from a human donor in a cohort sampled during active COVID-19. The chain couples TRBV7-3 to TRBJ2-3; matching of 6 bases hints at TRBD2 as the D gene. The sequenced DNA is TGTGCCAGCAGCCCGTGGAGTGCGGGGACTAGCACAGATACGCAGTATTTT. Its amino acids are CASSPWSAGTSTDTQYF.